The clone carrying this TCR beta chain was found many times. These data are taken from a study of T cell repertoires in cytomegalovirus infection. There are 18 residues in the CDR3. V was clipped by 4 bases and J by 4 bases; unmatched bases: 8. Germline CDR1 reads KGHDR; CDR2 reads SFDVKD. A single record per CDR3 protein comes from TCRdb applying MiXCR to the reads. This sample has around 530,000 distinct CDR3 sequences; about 15% occur once, and the top ten carry about 24%. The sequencing input was CD8+ T cells from PBMCs. The sequence came from a human donor in good health (CMV status not recorded). Some clones in this sample may be carry-over from other donors' samples. The chain links TRBV24-1 to TRBJ2-3; 15 bases are a match to TRBD2. The CDR3 is CATSEYPGLAGGADTQYF. DNA for the CDR3: TGTGCCACCAGTGAATACCCGGGACTAGCGGGAGGCGCAGATACGCAGTATTTT.